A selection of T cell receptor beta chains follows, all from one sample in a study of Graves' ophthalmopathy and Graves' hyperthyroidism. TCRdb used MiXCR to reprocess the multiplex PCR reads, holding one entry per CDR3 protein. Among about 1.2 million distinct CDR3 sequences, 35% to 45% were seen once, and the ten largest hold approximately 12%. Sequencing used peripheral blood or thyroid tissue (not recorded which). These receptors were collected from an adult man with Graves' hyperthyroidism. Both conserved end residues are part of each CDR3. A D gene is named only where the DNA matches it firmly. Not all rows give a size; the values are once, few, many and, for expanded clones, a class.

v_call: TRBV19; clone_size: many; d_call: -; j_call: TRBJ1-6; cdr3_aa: CTTGGAPLHF; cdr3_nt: TGTACCACCGGAGGCGCACCCCTCCACTTT
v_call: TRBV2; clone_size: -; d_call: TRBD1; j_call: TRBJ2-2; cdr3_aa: CASEGGDRVLTRELFF; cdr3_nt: TGTGCCAGCGAAGGAGGGGACAGGGTCTTGACCAGGGAGCTGTTTTTT
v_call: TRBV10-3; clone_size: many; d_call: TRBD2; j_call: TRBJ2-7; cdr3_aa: CAIKRTSGSGYEQYF; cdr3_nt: TGTGCCATCAAGAGGACTAGCGGGAGCGGATACGAGCAGTACTTC
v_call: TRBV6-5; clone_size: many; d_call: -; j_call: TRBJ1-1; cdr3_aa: CASSYHYANTEAFF; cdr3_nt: TGTGCCAGCAGTTACCACTATGCGAACACTGAAGCTTTCTTT
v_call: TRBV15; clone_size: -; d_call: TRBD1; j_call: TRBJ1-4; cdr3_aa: CATTGTGFDEKLFF; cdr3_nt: TGTGCCACCACCGGGACAGGGTTTGATGAAAAACTGTTTTTT
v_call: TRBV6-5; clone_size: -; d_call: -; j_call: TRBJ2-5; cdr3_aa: CASSHSGRKETQYF; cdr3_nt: TGTGCCAGCAGTCACTCTGGCAGAAAGGAGACCCAGTACTTC
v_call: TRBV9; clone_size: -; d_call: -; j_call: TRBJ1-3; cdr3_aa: CASSVGLGPGNTIYF; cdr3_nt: TGTGCCAGCAGCGTAGGGTTGGGCCCTGGAAACACCATATATTTT
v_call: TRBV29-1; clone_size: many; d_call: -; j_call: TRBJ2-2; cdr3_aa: CSVGDKGRGTGELFF; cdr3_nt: TGCAGCGTTGGTGATAAGGGGCGCGGCACCGGGGAGCTGTTTTTT
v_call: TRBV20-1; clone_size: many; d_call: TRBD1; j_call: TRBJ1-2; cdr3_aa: CSARDPDRVLSGYTF; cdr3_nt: TGCAGTGCTAGAGACCCGGACAGGGTGCTGAGTGGCTACACCTTC
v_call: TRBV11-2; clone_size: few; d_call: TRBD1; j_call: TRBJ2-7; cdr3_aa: CASSPRQGIGEQYF; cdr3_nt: TGTGCCAGCAGCCCGCGACAGGGGATAGGAGAGCAGTACTTC
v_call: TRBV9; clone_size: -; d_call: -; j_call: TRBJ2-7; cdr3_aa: CASSVGGDPSSYGQYF; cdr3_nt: TGTGCCAGCAGCGTAGGCGGGGACCCCAGCTCCTACGGGCAGTACTTC
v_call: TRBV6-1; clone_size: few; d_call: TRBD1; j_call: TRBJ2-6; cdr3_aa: CASRDGQADGANVLTF; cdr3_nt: TGTGCCAGCAGGGATGGACAGGCGGATGGGGCCAACGTCCTGACTTTC
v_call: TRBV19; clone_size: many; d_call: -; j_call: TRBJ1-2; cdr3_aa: CATLRGLGYTF; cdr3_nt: TGTGCCACTCTTCGGGGGCTAGGCTACACCTTC
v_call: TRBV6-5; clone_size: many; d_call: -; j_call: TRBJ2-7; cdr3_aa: CASSYAAGSSYEQYF; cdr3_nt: TGTGCCAGCAGTTACGCAGCGGGTAGCTCCTACGAGCAGTACTTC
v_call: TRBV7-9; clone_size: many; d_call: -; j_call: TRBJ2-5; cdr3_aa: CASSLEQQLQETQYF; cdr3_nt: TGTGCCAGCAGCTTAGAGCAACAGCTCCAAGAGACCCAGTACTTC
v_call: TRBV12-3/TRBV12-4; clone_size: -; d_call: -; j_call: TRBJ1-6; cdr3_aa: CASSSGCIPYNSPLHF; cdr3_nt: TGTGCCAGCAGTTCCGGGTGCATACCCTATAATTCACCCCTCCACTTT
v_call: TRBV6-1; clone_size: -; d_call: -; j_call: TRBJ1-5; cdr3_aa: CASSEPTQPQHF; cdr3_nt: TGTGCCAGCAGTGAACCCACTCAGCCCCAGCATTTT
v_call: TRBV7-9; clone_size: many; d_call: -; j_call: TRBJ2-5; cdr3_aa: CASSLVAPRAAQYF; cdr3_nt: TGTGCCAGCAGCTTAGTTGCTCCCCGGGCGGCCCAGTACTTC
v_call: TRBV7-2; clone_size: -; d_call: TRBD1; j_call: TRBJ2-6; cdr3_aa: CASSLGTGASGANVLTF; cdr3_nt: TGTGCCAGCAGCTTAGGGACAGGGGCCTCTGGGGCCAACGTCCTGACTTTC
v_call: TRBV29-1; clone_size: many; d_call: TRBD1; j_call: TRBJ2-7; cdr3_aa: CSVEGQGPGYEQYF; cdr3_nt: TGCAGCGTAGAGGGACAGGGTCCTGGTTACGAGCAGTACTTC
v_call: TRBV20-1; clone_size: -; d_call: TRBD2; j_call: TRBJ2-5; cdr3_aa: CSAAGLAGGETQYF; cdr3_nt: TGCAGTGCTGCGGGACTAGCGGGAGGAGAGACCCAGTACTTC
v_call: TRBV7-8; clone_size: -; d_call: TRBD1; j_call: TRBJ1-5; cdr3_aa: CASSQGDRGPNQPQHF; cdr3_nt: TGTGCCAGCAGCCAAGGAGACAGGGGCCCCAATCAGCCCCAGCATTTT
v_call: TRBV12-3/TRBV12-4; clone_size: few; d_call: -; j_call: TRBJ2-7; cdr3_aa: CASSLISPRAGQPYEQYF; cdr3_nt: TGTGCCAGCAGTTTAATATCGCCAAGGGCGGGACAGCCCTACGAGCAGTACTTC
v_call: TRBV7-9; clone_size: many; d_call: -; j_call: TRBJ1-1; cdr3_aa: CASSRAATEAFF; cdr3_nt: TGTGCCAGCAGCCGGGCGGCCACTGAAGCTTTCTTT
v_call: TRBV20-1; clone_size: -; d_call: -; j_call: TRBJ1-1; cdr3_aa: CSARAPAGEAFF; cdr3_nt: TGCAGTGCTAGAGCCCCCGCAGGGGAAGCTTTCTTT